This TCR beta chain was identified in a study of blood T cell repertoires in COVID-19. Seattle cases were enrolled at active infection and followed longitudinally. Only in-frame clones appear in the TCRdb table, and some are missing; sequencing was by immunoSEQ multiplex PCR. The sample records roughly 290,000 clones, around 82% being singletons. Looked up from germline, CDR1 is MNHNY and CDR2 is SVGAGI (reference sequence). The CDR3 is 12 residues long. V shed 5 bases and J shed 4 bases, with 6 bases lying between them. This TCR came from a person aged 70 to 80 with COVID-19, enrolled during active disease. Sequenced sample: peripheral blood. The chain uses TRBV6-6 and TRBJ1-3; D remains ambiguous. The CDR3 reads CASSPSGNTIYF. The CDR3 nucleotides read TGTGCCAGCAGTCCCTCCGGAAACACCATATATTTT.